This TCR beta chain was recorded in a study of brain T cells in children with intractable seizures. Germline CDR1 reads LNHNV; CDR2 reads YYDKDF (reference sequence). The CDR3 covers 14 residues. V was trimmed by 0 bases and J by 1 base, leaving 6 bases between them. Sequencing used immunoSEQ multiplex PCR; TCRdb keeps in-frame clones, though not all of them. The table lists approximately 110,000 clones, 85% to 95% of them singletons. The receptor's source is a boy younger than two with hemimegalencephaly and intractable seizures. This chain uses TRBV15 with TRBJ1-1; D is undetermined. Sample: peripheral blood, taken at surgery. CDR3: CATSRDGQNTEAFF. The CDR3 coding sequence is TGTGCCACCAGCAGAGATGGTCAGAACACTGAAGCTTTCTTT.